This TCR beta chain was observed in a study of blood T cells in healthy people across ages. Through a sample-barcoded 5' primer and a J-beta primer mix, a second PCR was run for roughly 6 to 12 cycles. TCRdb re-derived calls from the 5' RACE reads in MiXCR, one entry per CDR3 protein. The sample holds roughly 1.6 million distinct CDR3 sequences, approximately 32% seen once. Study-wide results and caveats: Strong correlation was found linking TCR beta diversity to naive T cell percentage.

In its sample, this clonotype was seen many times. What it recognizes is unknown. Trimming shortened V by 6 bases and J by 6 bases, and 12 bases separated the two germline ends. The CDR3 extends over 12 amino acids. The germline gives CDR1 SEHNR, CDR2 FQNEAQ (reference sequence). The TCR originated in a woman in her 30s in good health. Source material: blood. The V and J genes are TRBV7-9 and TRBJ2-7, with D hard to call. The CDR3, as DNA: TGTGCCAGCAGTTTGGGCACTCCCGAGCAGTACTTC. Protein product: CASSLGTPEQYF.